This passage covers 24 T cell receptor beta chains from one sample sequenced in a study of blood T cells in healthy people across ages. The use of a sample-barcoded 5' primer and a J-beta primer mix characterized a second PCR of roughly 6 to 11 cycles. TCRdb analysed the 5' RACE reads with MiXCR anew, one entry per CDR3 protein. The sample includes about 1,500,000 distinct CDR3 sequences, roughly 40% of them seen just once. The sample was blood. These receptors originate from a young woman in good health.

The chain employs TRBV5-1 and TRBJ2-3, with 10 bases identical to TRBD1. Per germline, CDR1 SGHRS and CDR2 YFSETQ. V dropped 2 bases and J dropped 0; count of bases not matched to a gene: 3. This CDR3 contains 16 residues. The chain's CDR3 is CASSFRQGASTDTQYF. Written as DNA, the CDR3 is TGCGCCAGCAGCTTCCGACAGGGGGCTAGCACAGATACGCAGTATTTT.

This clonotype was seen only a few times. This chain connects TRBV9 to TRBJ1-2, with 9 bases fitting TRBD1. CDR3 length: 19 residues. V gave up 4 bases and J gave up 3 bases; unmatched junction bases: 19. Germline loops: CDR1 SGDLS, CDR2 YYNGEE. CDR3 in amino acids: CASSSGGRDRVPLDYGYTF. The DNA for the CDR3 is TGTGCCAGCAGCTCGGGGGGCCGGGACAGGGTGCCCCTCGACTATGGCTACACCTTC.

The genes are TRBV10-3 and TRBJ1-1; D call uncertain. Germline V lookup: CDR1 ENHRY, CDR2 SYGVKD. The CDR3 totals 12 residues. V lost 2 bases and J 7 bases, leaving 8 bases between the germline ends. This CDR3 is CAISEDPGEAFF. CDR3 in DNA: TGTGCCATCAGTGAGGATCCCGGTGAAGCTTTCTTT.

The J gene is TRBJ1-5, the V gene TRBV7-9; 7 bases agree with TRBD1. Germline V gene sequence: CDR1 SEHNR, CDR2 FQNEAQ (reference sequence). The V gene end was trimmed by 4 bases and the J gene end by 2 bases; junction bases not matched to a gene: 11. The CDR3 has 17 amino acids. The CDR3 is CASSSGGSQGGNQPQHF. The DNA of the CDR3 is TGTGCCAGCAGCTCAGGGGGGAGCCAGGGGGGCAATCAGCCCCAGCATTTT.

The chain recombines TRBV28 with TRBJ1-1; D is unclear. The V gene's germline CDR1 is MDHEN and CDR2 SYDVKM. The V and J ends lost 1 base and 4 bases respectively, with 4 bases between them. There are 12 residues in the CDR3. CDR3 nucleotide sequence: TGTGCCAGCAGTTTATCCTCCACTGAAGCTTTCTTT. It yields the protein CASSLSSTEAFF.

V gene TRBV6-1 combines with J gene TRBJ2-3; TRBD2 is a possible D gene (5 bases). This CDR3 contains 13 residues. Trimming took off 8 bases at V and 4 bases at J, with 13 bases between the two ends. The germline V gene encodes CDR1 MNHNS and CDR2 SASEGT. The CDR3 region is CASRGSAADTQYF. In nucleotides, the CDR3 is TGTGCCAGCCGGGGTTCAGCGGCAGATACGCAGTATTTT.

This clonotype showed up just a few times. The CDR3 here is CASSTGGVQNQPQHF. CDR3 coding DNA: TGTGCCAGCAGCACAGGAGGGGTTCAAAATCAGCCCCAGCATTTT. J is TRBJ1-5 and V is TRBV12-3 or TRBV12-4; possible D gene TRBD1, 5 bases. V was shortened by 6 bases and J by 4 bases, with 16 bases between the two germline ends. This CDR3 contains 15 residues.

The chain recombines TRBV7-9 with TRBJ2-1, with D perhaps matching TRBD2 (6 bases). V lost 5 bases, J lost 13 bases, and 24 bases lay in between. There are 15 residues in the CDR3. Germline lookup yields CDR1 SEHNR and CDR2 FQNEAQ (reference sequence). CDR3 coding DNA: TGTGCCAGCAGCCCACAGGCGACCACACGGGAGACCCAGTTCTTC. This translates into CASSPQATTRETQFF.

There are a few counts of this clonotype. J is TRBJ2-5 and V is TRBV20-1; D might be TRBD1 (6 bases). Judging by the DNA end, TRBJ2-7 fits better; the J call may be wrong. The CDR3 consists of 14 residues. CDR1 DFQATT and CDR2 SNEGSKA come from the germline V gene (reference sequence). The CDR3 loop reads CSAFNRVGMYEQYF. The CDR3 bases are TGCAGTGCTTTCAACAGGGTGGGGATGTACGAGCAGTACTTC.

This clonotype occurred many times. The chain is built from TRBV4-1 and TRBJ2-1; possibly TRBD2 for D (5 bases). CDR3 length: 15 amino acids. V shed 1 base and J shed 3 bases, with 10 bases lying between them. CDR1 MGHRA and CDR2 YSYEKL come from the germline V gene. The CDR3 loop is CASSQARDSYNEQFF. CDR3 bases: TGCGCCAGCAGCCAAGCCCGGGATAGCTACAATGAGCAGTTCTTC.

V and J are TRBV2 and TRBJ1-1; no reliable D call. CDR3 size: 12 residues. V lost 8 bases and J 5 bases, leaving 12 bases between the germline ends. CDR1 SNHLY and CDR2 FYNNEI come from the germline V gene. Here the CDR3 reads CASRYSPTEAFF. The CDR3 DNA reads TGTGCCAGCCGATATTCACCGACTGAAGCTTTCTTT.

This clonotype was detected only once. The chain carries TRBV2 and TRBJ1-5, with 8 positions matching TRBD1. CDR1 and CDR2 from the germline V gene are SNHLY and FYNNEI. The CDR3 loop spans 18 amino acids. The junction had 15 bases not matched to a gene; V was cut back by 4 bases and J by 4 bases. CDR3 in DNA: TGTGCCAGCAGTGCCCCATGGGACAGGTCTTCGGAAAATCAGCCCCAGCATTTT. As protein: CASSAPWDRSSENQPQHF.

This clonotype showed up just a few times. The J gene is TRBJ1-2, the V gene TRBV6-1, with D unclear. V was trimmed by 2 bases and J by 0 bases, leaving 10 bases between them. Germline V gives CDR1 MNHNS, CDR2 SASEGT. The CDR3 runs 15 residues. The CDR3 here is CASSEFPVSNYGYTF. CDR3 DNA sequence: TGTGCCAGCAGTGAATTCCCAGTTTCTAACTATGGCTACACCTTC.

V is TRBV27 and J is TRBJ1-2, with a possible D match to TRBD1 (5 bases). The CDR3 loop spans 13 amino acids. Germline lookup yields CDR1 MNHEY and CDR2 SMNVEV (reference sequence). V lost 8 bases, J lost 4 bases, and 14 bases lay in between. In nucleotides, the CDR3 is TGTGCCAGCGCAGACAGCTTCGGCTATGGCTACACCTTC. Amino acids: CASADSFGYGYTF.

This clonotype came up a few times. This chain joins TRBV18 and TRBJ2-3, with 8 nucleotides matching TRBD2. This CDR3 has 16 amino acids. In germline, CDR1 is KGHSH, CDR2 LQKENI. Trimming took 4 bases from V and 5 from J; bases not matched to a gene: 11. CDR3 region: CASSQPGLGEGDTQYF. The CDR3 bases are TGTGCCAGCTCACAACCGGGACTAGGGGAAGGAGATACGCAGTATTTT. Variable domain in full (rest from reference TRBV18 and TRBJ2-3): NAGVMQNPRHLVRRRGQEARLRCSPMKGHSHVYWYRQLPEEGLKFMVYLQKENIIDESGMPKERFSAEFPKEGPSILRIQQVVRGDSAAYFCASSQPGLGEGDTQYFGPGTRLTVL.

The chain couples TRBV29-1 to TRBJ1-2; 12 bases agree with TRBD1. V dropped 3 bases and J dropped 0; count of bases not matched to a gene: 8. The germline gives CDR1 SQVTM, CDR2 ANQGSEA. The CDR3 is 17 residues long. The CDR3: CSVDPKGQGATNYGYTF. The DNA of the CDR3 is TGCAGCGTTGACCCGAAGGGACAGGGGGCCACTAACTATGGCTACACCTTC.

This chain uses TRBV5-1 with TRBJ2-3; D tentatively fits TRBD1 or TRBD2 (5 bases each). The V end lost 5 bases, the J end lost 6 bases, and 19 bases lay between the germline ends. The CDR3 consists of 15 residues. Germline CDR1 and CDR2: SGHRS and YFSETQ. The DNA for the CDR3 is TGCGCCAGCAGTGATACGGGACGGCGAGGTGATACGCAGTATTTT. As protein: CASSDTGRRGDTQYF.

This chain links TRBV12-3 or TRBV12-4 with TRBJ1-1; 7 bases agree with TRBD1. V lost 2 bases, J lost 2 bases, and 5 bases stayed unmatched. This CDR3 region has 15 residues. CDR3 in DNA: TGTGCCAGCAGTTTAACGGGACAGACTAACACTGAAGCTTTCTTT. Encoded protein: CASSLTGQTNTEAFF.

This clonotype was recorded a few times. The V and J genes are TRBV10-3 and TRBJ2-1, with 9 bases lining up with TRBD2. V shed 6 bases and J 5 bases; nucleotides not matched to a gene: 8. The CDR3 covers 15 residues. Germline V gives CDR1 ENHRY, CDR2 SYGVKD. The CDR3 DNA sequence: TGTGCCATCAGCAGGGCGGGGGGGCTACACAATGAGCAGTTCTTC. Residues: CAISRAGGLHNEQFF.

This clonotype was recorded many times. Written as DNA, the CDR3 is TGTGCCAGCAGTGAAGGGAATTTTGTGGGAAATACGCAGTATTTT. Translation: CASSEGNFVGNTQYF. The genes are TRBV2 and TRBJ2-3; no definite D call. The CDR3 totals 15 residues. Germline CDR1 is SNHLY and CDR2 is FYNNEI. V lost 1 base to trimming and J lost 7 bases, with 15 bases between them.

J is TRBJ1-5 and V is TRBV5-5; 7 bases agree with TRBD1. V was pared by 0 bases and J by 4 bases, with 4 bases of the junction left unmatched. The CDR3 length is 15 residues. Germline V gives CDR1 SGHKS, CDR2 YYEKEE (reference sequence). This chain's CDR3 is CASSLGQGWNQPQHF. CDR3 DNA sequence: TGTGCCAGCAGCTTGGGACAGGGATGGAATCAGCCCCAGCATTTT.

The rearrangement uses TRBV5-6 and TRBJ2-7; perhaps TRBD2 as D (7 bases). The V gene's germline CDR1 is SGHDT and CDR2 YYEEEE. This CDR3 spans 15 amino acids. The V end was cut by 4 bases, the J end by 0 bases, with 14 bases between. The CDR3 DNA reads TGTGCCAGCAGCACCTTGGGGGGGGCCTCCTACGAGCAGTACTTC. This sequence encodes CASSTLGGASYEQYF.

CDR3 sequence: CASSRLTSVAGYTF. The CDR3 coding sequence is TGTGCCAGCAGCCGCCTGACAAGTGTCGCGGGCTACACCTTC. This chain connects TRBV14 to TRBJ1-2; D not resolved. Germline CDR1 is SGHDN and CDR2 is FVKESK. The V gene lost 4 bases and the J gene lost 8 bases, with 17 bases spanning the gap. This CDR3 is built from 14 residues.

This clonotype turned up a few times. V gene TRBV29-1 combines with J gene TRBJ2-7; D may be TRBD2 (6 bases). Germline CDR1 and CDR2: SQVTM and ANQGSEA. Trimming shortened V by 7 bases and J by 0 bases, and 16 bases separated the two germline ends. This CDR3 region has 14 residues. The CDR3: CSAGASVSSYEQYF. CDR3 DNA: TGCAGCGCCGGGGCTAGCGTGAGCTCCTACGAGCAGTACTTC.